This T cell receptor (beta chain) was observed in a study of OX40 agonist ivuxolimab in advanced cancers. Overall study: Intravenous ivuxolimab was administered to patients every 2 weeks at 0.01 to 10 mg/kg.

Trimming shortened V by 2 bases and J by 0 bases, and 8 bases separated the two germline ends. Germline CDR1 and CDR2: MDHEN and SYDVKM. The CDR3 spans 16 residues. Only in-frame clones appear in the TCRdb table, and some are missing; sequencing was by immunoSEQ multiplex PCR. There are roughly 17,000 clones in the sample; approximately 80% occur only once, and 14% to 15% lies in the top ten. The clonotype originates from an adult with an advanced solid tumor such as melanoma, head and neck, liver or kidney cancer. The source material was CD4+ or CD8+ T cells sorted from blood, sampled in a trial of the OX40 agonist ivuxolimab. The chain uses TRBV28 and TRBJ2-6; D remains unclear. CDR3 region: CASSLVSRSGANVLTF. As DNA, the CDR3 is TGTGCCAGCAGTTTAGTCAGCCGCTCTGGGGCCAACGTCCTGACTTTC. The full variable domain, its missing parts supplied by reference TRBV28 and TRBJ2-6, is DVKVTQSSRYLVKRTGEKVFLECVQDMDHENMFWYRQDPGLGLRLIYFSYDVKMKEKGDIPEGYSVSREKKERFSLILESASTNQTSMYLCASSLVSRSGANVLTFGAGSRLTVL.